This T cell receptor beta chain was found in a study of T cell responses to AZD1222 COVID-19 vaccine (dated by TCRdb to about 2021). Broadly, across the study: TCR sequencing was performed for roughly 250 trial participants, of whom roughly 200 were given two doses of AZD1222 and around 25 were given two doses of MenACWY control vaccine. Enrollment into the trials was organized by age into subgroups of 18-55, 56-69 and 70-plus years, and those subgroups contained around 150, 28 and 57 TCR-sequenced participants, respectively.

Worth noting for this clone: This clone's antigen is unknown. No qualities accompany the bases; no much larger clone lies one base away.

Interpreted using the paper, the time point label stands for: baseline before first vaccination. Sample treatment or condition, as interpreted from the label and publication: meningococcal conjugate vaccine given as trial control. Vaccinee samples were obtained from the UK trials COV001 and COV002, which included a single-blind randomized controlled phase 2/3 trial of AZD1222 (ChAdOx1 nCoV-19) in healthy adults. Trial participant PBMC samples were collected at day 0 and day 28 after the second dose for TCRbeta chain sequencing. The CDR3 regions of human TCRbeta chains were analyzed by immunosequencing. The original methods were these. Repertoire TCRs were matched against a reference library of SARS-CoV-2-specific TCRs generated with the MIRA antigen-specificity platform. Breadth meant the fraction of unique TCRs that were SARS-CoV-2-associated, whereas depth meant the fraction of total T cells that were SARS-CoV-2-associated. Using the MIRA data, each spike-specific TCR was assigned both to the spike region to which the TCR was reactive and to a CD4 or CD8 class. Log10-transformed breadth and depth values were compared by one-way ANOVA with Sidak's multiple comparisons tests. As stored in TCRdb, this immuneACCESS dataset retains in-frame rearrangements with V and J assigned. A fraction of the clones does not appear; measured against another copy, unresolved V genes explain less than half of the discrepancy, and the remainder lacks a known reason. V and J calls and clone size come straight from that table; D and trimming were deduced from the DNA. Across this sample there are about 140,000 clones, with approximately 95% seen only once. 0.91% of the sample is taken by the ten largest.

Overall results and qualifications from the work: Because no samples from the day 14 peak response were available, repertoires could be characterized only after the peak T cell response. Participants were mostly white British and included more females than males, and it was suggested by the authors that clonal diversity may have been underestimated. Epitopes outside the regions mutated in the B.1.351 and B.1.1.7 variants were reportedly recognized by nearly half of the unique spike-specific TCRs. In the small 56-69-year group, the increase in depth fell short of significance, most likely because of low power. After two AZD1222 doses, both the breadth and the depth of spike-specific TCRs were significantly higher than at day 0 and than in MenACWY recipients. Conclusions about previously exposed vaccinees were limited because only six AZD1222 recipients were SARS-CoV-2 seropositive at baseline. The vaccine-associated CD4 TCRs covered the entire spike protein, and the dominant responses fell in regions 160-218 and 743-854.

V is reduced by 9 bases and J by 6 bases, leaving a spacing of 15 bases between them. Based on the germline V gene (reference sequence), the CDR1 and CDR2 sequences are LNHDA and SQIVND. From the cysteine up to the phenylalanine, the CDR3 has a length of 13 residues. This entry keeps only the CDR3 DNA: 39 bases, framed from base 1. This sample comprised peripheral blood, obtained on day 0 of MenACWY control vaccination. The TCR sequence derives from an adult in good health. The chain employs TRBV19 and TRBJ2-4; a confident D gene designation cannot be given. CDR3 protein: CARSWGKPNIQYF. The base sequence is TGTGCCAGAAGCTGGGGTAAACCAAACATTCAGTACTTC.